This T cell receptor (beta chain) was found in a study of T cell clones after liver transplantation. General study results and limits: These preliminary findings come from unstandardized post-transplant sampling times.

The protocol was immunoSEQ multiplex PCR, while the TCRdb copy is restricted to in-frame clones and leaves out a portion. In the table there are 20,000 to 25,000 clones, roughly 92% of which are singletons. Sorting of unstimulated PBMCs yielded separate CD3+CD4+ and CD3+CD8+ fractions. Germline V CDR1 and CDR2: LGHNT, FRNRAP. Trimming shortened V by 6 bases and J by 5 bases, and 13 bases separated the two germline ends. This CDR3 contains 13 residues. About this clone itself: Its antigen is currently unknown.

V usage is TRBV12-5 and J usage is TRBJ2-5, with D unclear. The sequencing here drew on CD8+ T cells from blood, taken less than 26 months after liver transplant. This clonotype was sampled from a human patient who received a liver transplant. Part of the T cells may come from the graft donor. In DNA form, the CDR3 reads TGTGCTAGTGGAAAGGGTGTCGGGGAGACCCAGTACTTC. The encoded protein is CASGKGVGETQYF.